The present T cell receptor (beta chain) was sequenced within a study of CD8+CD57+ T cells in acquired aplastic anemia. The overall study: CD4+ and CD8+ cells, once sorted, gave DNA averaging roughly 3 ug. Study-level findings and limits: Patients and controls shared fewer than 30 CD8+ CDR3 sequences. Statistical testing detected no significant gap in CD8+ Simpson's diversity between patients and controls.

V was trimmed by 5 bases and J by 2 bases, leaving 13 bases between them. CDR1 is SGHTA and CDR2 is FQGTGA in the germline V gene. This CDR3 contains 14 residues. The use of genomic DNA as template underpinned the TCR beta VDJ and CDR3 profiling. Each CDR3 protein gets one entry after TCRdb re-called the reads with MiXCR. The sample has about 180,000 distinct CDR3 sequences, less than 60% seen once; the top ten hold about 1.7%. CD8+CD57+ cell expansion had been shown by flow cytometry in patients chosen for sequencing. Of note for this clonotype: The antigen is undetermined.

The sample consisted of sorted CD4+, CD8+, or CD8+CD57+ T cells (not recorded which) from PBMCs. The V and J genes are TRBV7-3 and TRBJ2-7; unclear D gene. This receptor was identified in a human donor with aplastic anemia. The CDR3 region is CASSVGRVPYEQYF. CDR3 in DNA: TGTGCCAGCAGCGTTGGAAGGGTTCCCTACGAGCAGTACTTC.